This entry describes one TCR beta chain. As yet, its antigen is unknown. Assay used: immunoSEQ multiplex PCR; TCRdb lists only in-frame clones, some missing. The sample has 2,100,000 or so clones; 90% to 97% are singletons. The entry originates in a study of shared clonotypes between healthy human individuals. CDR3 size: 16 residues. Germline V gene sequence: CDR1 SGHNT, CDR2 YYREEE (reference sequence). The V and J ends lost 3 bases and 5 bases, in that order; junction bases with no gene match: 12. Regarding the study as a whole: Only blood was sampled, and tissue TCR repertoires likely differ from blood ones. Clonotypes shared by all four sorted-subset donors had higher generation probabilities than non-shared clonotypes.

The donors, healthy adults who were HIV-negative, had experienced no recent acute infections or vaccinations. The material sequenced was naive CD4+ T cells sorted from blood. Described subset: CD45RA+ positively selected. The receptor was derived from a man aged 18 to 30 in good health. This chain connects TRBV5-4 to TRBJ2-3, with 7 bases matching TRBD2. CDR3 nucleotide sequence: TGTGCCAGCAGCTACGGTCAGAGCGGGGTGAGAGATACGCAGTATTTT. Protein product: CASSYGQSGVRDTQYF.